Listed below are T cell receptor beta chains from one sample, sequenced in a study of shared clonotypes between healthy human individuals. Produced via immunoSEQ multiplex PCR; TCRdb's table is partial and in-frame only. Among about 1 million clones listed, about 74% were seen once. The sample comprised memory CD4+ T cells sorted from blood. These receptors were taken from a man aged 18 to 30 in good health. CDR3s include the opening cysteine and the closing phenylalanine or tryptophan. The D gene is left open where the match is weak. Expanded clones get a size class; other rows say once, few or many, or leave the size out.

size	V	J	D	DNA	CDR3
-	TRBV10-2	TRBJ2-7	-	TGCGCCACCCAACAGGCCGCCTACGAGCAGTACTTC	CATQQAAYEQYF
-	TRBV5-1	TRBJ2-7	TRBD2	TGCGCCAGCAGCTTTAGCGGGGGGCACTCCTACGAGCAGTACTTC	CASSFSGGHSYEQYF
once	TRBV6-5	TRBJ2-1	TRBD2	TGTGCCAGCAGTTACGCCGGACTAGCGGGAGCGGGTGAGCAGTTCTTC	CASSYAGLAGAGEQFF
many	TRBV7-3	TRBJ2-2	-	TGTGCCAGCAGCTACGATACCGGGGAGCTGTTTTTT	CASSYDTGELFF
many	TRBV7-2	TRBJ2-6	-	TGTGCCAGCAGCTTTCAGGGCTACGGGGCCAACGTCCTGACTTTC	CASSFQGYGANVLTF
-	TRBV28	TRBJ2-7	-	TGTGCCAGCAACGCCGGAGTAGGGGAGCAGTACTTC	CASNAGVGEQYF
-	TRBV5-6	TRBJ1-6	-	TGTGCCAGCAGCTTGGAGCAGCTTAATTCACCCCTCCACTTT	CASSLEQLNSPLHF
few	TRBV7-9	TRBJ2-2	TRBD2	TGTGCCAGCAGCTTAGGCCCAGCGGGAGCCCCCGGGGAGCTGTTTTTT	CASSLGPAGAPGELFF
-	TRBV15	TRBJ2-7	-	TGTGCCACCAGCAGAGATGCTCGGGTCTACTACGAGCAGTACTTC	CATSRDARVYYEQYF
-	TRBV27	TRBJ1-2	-	TGTGCCAGCAGTTTTCGGGGCAGTGGCGGCTACACCTTC	CASSFRGSGGYTF
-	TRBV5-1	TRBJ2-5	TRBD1	TGCGCCAGCAGCTTGGGGGCAGGGGGTGGCCAAGAGACCCAGTACTTC	CASSLGAGGGQETQYF
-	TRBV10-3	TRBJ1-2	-	TGTGCCATCAATCCAGGGGAATTGGGCTACACCTTC	CAINPGELGYTF
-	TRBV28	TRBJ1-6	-	TGTGCCAGCGGGTTAAGCTCCTATAATTCACCCCTCCACTTT	CASGLSSYNSPLHF
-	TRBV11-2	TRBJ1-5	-	TGTGCCAGCAGCCCCCGGGACACGAGGGATCCCCAGCATTTT	CASSPRDTRDPQHF
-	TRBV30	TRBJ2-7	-	TGTGCCTGGAGTGTAGGGGGGATAACCTACGAGCAGTACTTC	CAWSVGGITYEQYF
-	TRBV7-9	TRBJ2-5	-	TGTGCCAGCAGGCGGGATGGATCCGGGGAGACCCAGTACTTC	CASRRDGSGETQYF
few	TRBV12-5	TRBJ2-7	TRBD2	TGTGCTAGCCGAGCGGGGTCAACGGTGTACGAGCAGTACTTC	CASRAGSTVYEQYF
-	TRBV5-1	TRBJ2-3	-	TGCGCCAGCAGCTTTCAGGGAGATACGCAGTATTTT	CASSFQGDTQYF
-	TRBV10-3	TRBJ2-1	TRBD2	TGTGCCATCCGTGGGAGGGACGCATACAATGAGCAGTTCTTC	CAIRGRDAYNEQFF
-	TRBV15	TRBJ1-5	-	TGTGCCACCAGCAGATTCACAGGGATGGGCAATCAGCCCCAGCATTTT	CATSRFTGMGNQPQHF
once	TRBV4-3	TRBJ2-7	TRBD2	TGCGCCAGCAGCCAAGATCTGGCGGGAGGGTCCTACGAGCAGTACTTC	CASSQDLAGGSYEQYF
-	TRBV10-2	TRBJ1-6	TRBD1	TGCGCCAGCACCACAGGGGTTCGATCACCCCTCCACTTT	CASTTGVRSPLHF
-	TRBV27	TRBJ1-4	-	TGTGCCAGCTCGACCTTAGGGGCTAATGAAAAACTGTTTTTT	CASSTLGANEKLFF
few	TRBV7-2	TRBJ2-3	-	TGTGCCAGCAGCTCAGGGGCCACAGATACGCAGTATTTT	CASSSGATDTQYF
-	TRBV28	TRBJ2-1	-	TGTGCCAGCCGTAGGGGGAACAATGAGCAGTTCTTC	CASRRGNNEQFF
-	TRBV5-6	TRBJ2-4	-	TGTGCCGGCAGCTTGTTTTCGGGTACATTGACCAAAAACATTCAGTACTTC	CAGSLFSGTLTKNIQYF
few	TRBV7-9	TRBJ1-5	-	TGTGCCAGCAGCGAAGGGACGTTCCCGAATCAGCCCCAGCATTTT	CASSEGTFPNQPQHF
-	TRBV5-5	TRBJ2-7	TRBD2	TGTGCCAGCAGCTTGGCTGCGGGAGCGTCCTACGAGCAGTACTTC	CASSLAAGASYEQYF
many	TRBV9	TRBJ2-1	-	TGTGCCAGCAGCGTAGAAGCGAACTCCTACAATGAGCAGTTCTTC	CASSVEANSYNEQFF
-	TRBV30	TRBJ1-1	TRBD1	TGTGCCTGGAGTGTAAGACAGGGAGAAGGTGAAGCTTTCTTT	CAWSVRQGEGEAFF
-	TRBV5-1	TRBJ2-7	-	TGCGCCAGCAGCTTGGCTGGGCAAGGAGGTAGTGGCGAGCAGTACTTC	CASSLAGQGGSGEQYF
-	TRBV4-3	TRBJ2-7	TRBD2	TGCGCCAGCAGCCCGGGGGTGGGGGTGGCTAGCGGGAGTCCCCGTACGATCCAGCAGTACTTC	CASSPGVGVASGSPRTIQQYF
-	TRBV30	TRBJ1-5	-	TGTGCCTGGAGGGGAGAGGTGGGACAGCCCCAGCATTTT	CAWRGEVGQPQHF